This is a list of T cell receptor beta chains from one sample in a study of cytomegalovirus exposure and HLA in healthy donors. The table came from immunoSEQ multiplex PCR; TCRdb's copy has only in-frame clones and leaves some out. This table holds 120,000 or so clones, about 68% found once. Input material: PBMCs. The receptor source for this set is a man aged 40-55 years in good health and CMV-seropositive. Each CDR3 is given with its conserved first and last residue. A D gene is named only where the DNA matches it firmly. Only part of the rows carry a size: once, few, many, or a class if the clone is expanded.

J gene,clone size,V gene,D gene,CDR3 DNA,CDR3 protein
TRBJ1-3,few,TRBV19,TRBD1,TGTGCCAGTAGACCCGACAGGGTTGGAAACACCATATATTTT,CASRPDRVGNTIYF
TRBJ2-4,few,TRBV11-3,TRBD2,TGTGCCAGCAGCCCCTACGGACTAGCGAACATTCAGTACTTC,CASSPYGLANIQYF
TRBJ1-1,-,TRBV10-3,TRBD1,TGTGCCATCAGTGCGGGACAGATGAACACTGAAGCTTTCTTT,CAISAGQMNTEAFF
TRBJ1-2,once,TRBV5-1,TRBD1,TGCGCCAGCAGCTTGTTAGGGGGCGGAAACTATGGCTACACCTTC,CASSLLGGGNYGYTF
TRBJ2-3,few,TRBV9,TRBD1,TGTGCCAGCAGCGCCGGACAGGGGTACACAGATACGCAGTATTTT,CASSAGQGYTDTQYF
TRBJ1-1,-,TRBV19,TRBD1,TGTGCCAGTAGTATAACTGGACAGGGGGGCACTGAAGCTTTCTTT,CASSITGQGGTEAFF
TRBJ2-3,-,TRBV19,TRBD2,TGTGCCAGTAGTATCGGGGGGGCCAGCGCAGATACGCAGTATTTT,CASSIGGASADTQYF
TRBJ2-1,few,TRBV29-1,TRBD1,TGCAGCGTTGAACCGGGGACAGGGTCCAGGTATAATGAGCAGTTCTTC,CSVEPGTGSRYNEQFF
TRBJ2-7,few,TRBV27,-,TGTGCCAGCAGTTTAAGGGAGGGGGGACCCTACGAGCAGTACTTC,CASSLREGGPYEQYF
TRBJ2-3,-,TRBV6-5,TRBD2,TGTGCCAGCAGTCCGACTAGCAGCACAGATACGCAGTATTTT,CASSPTSSTDTQYF
TRBJ1-5,-,TRBV9,TRBD1,TGTGCCAGCAGCGCGGGACAGGCAATTCAGCCCCAGCATTTT,CASSAGQAIQPQHF
TRBJ1-2,once,TRBV5-5,TRBD1,TGTGCCAGCAGCTTGGAGGGGGCGGATGGCTACACCTTC,CASSLEGADGYTF